This TCR beta chain is from a study of cytomegalovirus exposure and HLA in healthy donors. The trim removed 4 bases at V and 6 bases at J, leaving 10 bases unmatched. CDR3 length: 15 amino acids. Looked up from germline, CDR1 is SGHRS and CDR2 is YFSETQ. The PCR ran on 60 Vbeta and 13 Jbeta primers. Profiling relied on immunoSEQ multiplex PCR, and the TCRdb table lists in-frame clones only, not all of them. This table has 90,000 to 120,000 clones, over 70% appearing once. This TCR was recovered from a young man in good health and CMV-seronegative. The source material was PBMCs. The chain combines TRBV5-1 with TRBJ2-3, with 8 bases identical to TRBD2. CDR3 sequence: CASSPQRGPPDTQYF. The CDR3 DNA follows: TGCGCCAGCAGCCCCCAGCGGGGGCCGCCGGATACGCAGTATTTT.